This T cell receptor (beta chain) originates from a study of shared clonotypes between healthy human individuals. Study-level findings and limits: Four donors showed sharing of about 4.6% of naive CD4 clonotypes. The study generally estimated greater richness for naive than memory subsets.

Per the original data handling: Filtering differed for immunoSEQ, which gave only junction sequences without quality scores. Clones were sequenced by immunoSEQ multiplex PCR, and TCRdb holds only the in-frame ones, with some missing. V, J and clone size were drawn from that table, and D and trimming were deduced from the DNA. The sample shows approximately 1,500,000 clones, over 95% of them seen only once. Study donors comprised healthy, HIV-negative adults devoid of recent acute infection or vaccination. Points on this clone: Its antigen remains unknown.

This TCR was recovered from a man aged 30 to 45 in good health. Sequenced sample: naive CD4+ T cells sorted from blood. Subset specified: CD45RA+ positively selected.

CDR3 in DNA: TGTGCCAGCAGCTTAGATCGCGGTACCACAGATACGCAGTATTTT. This gives the protein CASSLDRGTTDTQYF. V gene TRBV7-2 combines with J gene TRBJ2-3; D not resolved. V was cut by 1 base and J by 2 bases, with 10 bases left in between. Germline values: CDR1 SGHTA, CDR2 FQGNSA. The CDR3 sequence is 15 residues long.